This is a list of T cell receptor beta chains from one sample in a study of shared clonotypes between healthy human individuals. The method was immunoSEQ multiplex PCR; TCRdb's version includes in-frame clones alone and lacks a portion of them. The sample has about 680,000 clones; just over 90% are singletons. Sequencing input: naive CD8+ T cells sorted from blood. The receptors come from a man under 40 in good health. Both conserved end residues are part of each CDR3. A D gene is named only where the DNA matches it firmly. Rows may omit the clone size; those that give it use once, few, many or a size class.

V gene,D gene,clone size,J gene,CDR3 protein,CDR3 DNA
TRBV6-5,NA,NA,TRBJ1-1,CASSYSDGRTEAFF,TGTGCCAGCAGTTACTCAGATGGTCGAACTGAAGCTTTCTTT
TRBV27,NA,NA,TRBJ2-1,CATARAGSSYNEQFF,TGTGCCACCGCCCGTGCGGGTTCTTCCTACAATGAGCAGTTCTTC
TRBV27,NA,NA,TRBJ2-3,CASSPDRPHTDTQYF,TGTGCCAGCAGCCCAGACAGGCCCCACACAGATACGCAGTATTTT
TRBV27,NA,NA,TRBJ2-5,CASRISVVWEETQYF,TGTGCCAGCAGAATCTCCGTAGTCTGGGAGGAGACCCAGTACTTC
TRBV5-4,NA,NA,TRBJ2-2,CASSLDRVPGELFF,TGTGCCAGCAGCTTGGACAGGGTCCCCGGGGAGCTGTTTTTT
TRBV7-8,TRBD2,NA,TRBJ2-1,CASSLNVRLAIDKGQFF,TGTGCCAGCAGCTTAAATGTCAGACTAGCCATCGACAAGGGGCAGTTCTTC
TRBV11-2,NA,NA,TRBJ1-4,CASSLVPRTTNEKLFF,TGTGCCAGCAGCTTAGTCCCCAGGACAACTAATGAAAAACTGTTTTTT
TRBV10-3,TRBD1,NA,TRBJ2-7,CAISDSSGTDYEQYF,TGTGCCATCAGTGACTCTTCCGGGACAGACTACGAGCAGTACTTC
TRBV19,TRBD2,NA,TRBJ2-7,CASSAFWTSGSYEQYF,TGTGCCAGTAGTGCCTTCTGGACTAGCGGGAGTTACGAGCAGTACTTC
TRBV29-1,NA,few,TRBJ1-4,CSVVEGEKLFF,TGCAGCGTTGTTGAGGGTGAAAAACTGTTTTTT
TRBV7-6,TRBD1,NA,TRBJ2-5,CASSRNRDRVQETQYF,TGTGCCAGCAGCCGCAACCGGGACAGGGTCCAAGAGACCCAGTACTTC